The sequence of this T cell receptor (beta chain) was determined in a study of OX40 agonist ivuxolimab in advanced cancers. Study findings and constraints: Partial responders receiving 0.1-3.0 mg/kg showed among the lowest clonal expansion.

As for this clone: Its antigen is not identified.

Trimming cost V 0 bases and J 0 bases; bases outside gene matches: 5. In germline, CDR1 is LGHNT, CDR2 FRNRAP. The CDR3 runs 17 residues. Sequencing used immunoSEQ multiplex PCR; TCRdb keeps in-frame clones, though not all of them. The table includes tens of thousands of clones, about 86% detected once. V usage is TRBV12-5 and J usage is TRBJ2-1, with 7 bases identical to TRBD2. This sequence was found in an adult with an advanced solid tumor such as melanoma, head and neck, liver or kidney cancer. Material: CD4+ or CD8+ T cells sorted from blood, obtained in a trial of the OX40 agonist ivuxolimab. CDR3 in DNA: TGTGCTAGTGGTTTGGTACGGGAGGCGTCCTCCTACAATGAGCAGTTCTTC. Residues: CASGLVREASSYNEQFF.